A single sample is the source of the 11 T cell receptor beta chains below, sequenced in a study of molecular identifiers for immune sequencing clone quantification. MiXCR, applied by TCRdb to the PCR reads, yields one record per CDR3 protein. The sample has hundreds of thousands of distinct CDR3 sequences, 25% seen once. What was sequenced was naive CD8+ T cells from blood, with Jurkat cell RNA spiked in. Sample subset: FACS-sorted CD8+CD4-CCR7+CD45RA+ naive T cells. These receptors were collected from a human donor in good health. Some libraries in this study had Jurkat cell RNA spiked in.

The sample holds a few counts of this clonotype. This chain links TRBV19 with TRBJ2-1; D is possibly TRBD2 (5 bases). Germline CDR1 is LNHDA and CDR2 is SQIVND (reference sequence). The CDR3 extends over 14 amino acids. The V gene lost 6 bases and the J gene lost 5 bases, with 14 bases spanning the gap. The CDR3 sequence: CASRRAATDNEQFF. The DNA of the CDR3 is TGTGCCAGTAGGCGGGCAGCCACGGACAATGAGCAGTTCTTC.

In its sample, this clonotype was seen many times. The V and J genes are TRBV28 and TRBJ2-7; possibly TRBD1 for D (5 bases). V lost 4 bases and J lost 5, with 15 bases in between. This CDR3 comprises 14 residues. Germline lookup yields CDR1 MDHEN and CDR2 SYDVKM. DNA for the CDR3: TGTGCCAGCAGTTGGACAACCCTCTTGGACGAGCAGTACTTC. Its protein is CASSWTTLLDEQYF.

About this clonotype: Sequence at one end of the junction differs from germline and may be a read error. The V call is TRBV6-2 or TRBV6-3, the J call TRBJ1-2, with D hard to call. There are 12 residues in the CDR3. Germline assignment: CDR1 MNHEY and CDR2 SVGEGT. The CDR3 bases are TGTGCCAGCGGTTCCGGTGGTTATGGTTACACCTTC. Its protein product is CASGSGGYGYTF.

The sample holds many counts of this clonotype. The CDR3 nucleotides read TGTGCCAGCAGTTGGGGCAGCCTCTATGGCTACACCTTC. It is translated as CASSWGSLYGYTF. J is TRBJ1-2 and V is TRBV28; D might be TRBD1 (5 bases). Germline V gene sequence: CDR1 MDHEN, CDR2 SYDVKM. This CDR3 region has 13 residues. V was clipped by 4 bases and J by 4 bases, with 10 bases between them.

V gene TRBV19 combines with J gene TRBJ1-1; D possibly corresponds to TRBD1 (5 bases). Germline CDR1 is LNHDA and CDR2 is SQIVND (reference sequence). V was clipped by 8 bases and J by 5 bases, with 15 bases between them. CDR3 length: 13 amino acids. For the CDR3, the DNA is TGTGCCAGTCAGCCTGGGGGAGGAACTGAAGCTTTCTTT. Protein: CASQPGGGTEAFF.

Points on this clonotype: Sequence at one end of the junction differs from germline and may be a read error. The rearrangement links TRBV4-3 to TRBJ2-1; 10 positions match TRBD2. Germline CDR1 LGHNA, CDR2 YSLEER. This CDR3 region has 17 residues. The CDR3 DNA follows: TGCGCCAGCAGCCAAGAACCCCCTAGCGGGAGTATTGACGAGCAGTCCTTC. Translating gives CASSQEPPSGSIDEQSF.

As to this clonotype: A much larger clone sits a single nucleotide away, making a read error possible. V usage is TRBV7-9 and J usage is TRBJ2-7, with 11 bases matching TRBD2. Germline lookup yields CDR1 SEHNR and CDR2 FQNEAQ (reference sequence). V gave up 4 bases and J gave up 3 bases; unmatched junction bases: 5. This CDR3 is 15 amino acids long. CDR3 in amino acids: CASSSELAGVYEQYF. The CDR3 DNA reads TGTGCCAGCAGCTCAGAACTAGCGGGGGTCTACGAGCAGTACTTC.

In the case of this clonotype: At one of its ends the junction is not consistent with the germline gene, which may arise from a read error. The rearrangement uses TRBV7-6 and TRBJ2-3; D call uncertain. In germline, CDR1 is SGHVS, CDR2 FNYEAQ. This CDR3 is 15 amino acids long. This CDR3 reads CASSLAGYSTDTQCF. CDR3 DNA: TGTGCCAGCAGCTTAGCCGGCTATAGCACAGATACGCAGTGTTTT. Drawing the rest from reference TRBV7-6 and TRBJ2-3, the complete variable domain is GAGVSQSPRYKVTKRGQDVALRCDPISGHVSLYWYRQALGQGPEFLTYFNYEAQQDKSGLPNDRFSAERPEGSISTLTIQRTEQRDSAMYRCASSLAGYSTDTQCFGPGTRLTVL.

This clonotype was observed a handful of times. The chain couples TRBV12-3 or TRBV12-4 to TRBJ1-4, with TRBD1 as a possible D gene (6 bases). The CDR3 sequence is 19 residues long. V was cut by 6 bases and J by 0 bases, with 23 bases left in between. The CDR3 region is CASRQKQGRFGPTNEKLFF. The CDR3 DNA is TGTGCCAGCAGGCAGAAACAGGGAAGGTTTGGTCCAACTAATGAAAAACTGTTTTTT.

This clonotype occurred many times. The V call is TRBV29-1, the J call TRBJ2-2, with TRBD2 as a possible D gene (5 bases). The CDR3 contains 15 residues. Germline CDR1 and CDR2: SQVTM and ANQGSEA. The V gene lost 4 bases and the J gene lost 1 base, with 13 bases spanning the gap. The CDR3 nucleotides are TGCAGCGTTGCTTTTACGGGAAAGAACACCGGGGAGCTGTTTTTT. This encodes CSVAFTGKNTGELFF.

As regards this clonotype: At one end the junction does not follow the germline gene, possibly because of a read error. The chain employs TRBV6-5 and TRBJ2-7; TRBD2 matches at 9 bases. Looked up from germline, CDR1 is MNHEY and CDR2 is SVGAGI. The CDR3 runs 14 residues. CDR3: CASSYAGGVYGQYF. CDR3 sequence (DNA): TGTGCCAGCAGTTACGCGGGGGGGGTCTACGGGCAGTACTTC.